One sample yielded the 20 T cell receptor beta chains listed below, sequenced in a study of cytomegalovirus exposure and HLA in healthy donors. The PCR was carried out with 60 Vbeta primers and 13 Jbeta primers. Method: immunoSEQ multiplex PCR; TCRdb's copy keeps in-frame clones and lacks some. The sample contains 110,000 or so clones, 65% to 75% of which appear only once. The source material was PBMCs. The receptors come from a middle-aged woman in good health and CMV-seropositive.

CDR3 coding DNA: TGTGCCATCAGTGACTGGGGGGACAGGGGCTACACCTTC. This translates into CAISDWGDRGYTF. The chain joins TRBV10-3 to TRBJ1-2; TRBD1 aligns across 8 bases. The length of the CDR3 is 13 residues. The germline V gene encodes CDR1 ENHRY and CDR2 SYGVKD. Trimming cost V 3 bases and J 8 bases; bases outside gene matches: 5.

The chain employs TRBV11-3 and TRBJ1-2, with D unresolved. Trimming pared 0 bases from V and 2 bases from J, leaving 10 bases between. CDR1 is SGHNT and CDR2 is YENEEA in the germline V gene. This CDR3 contains 15 residues. The CDR3 sequence: CASSLDIPENYGYTF. The CDR3 nucleotides are TGTGCCAGCAGCTTAGATATTCCCGAGAACTATGGCTACACCTTC.

The CDR3 DNA sequence: TGTGCCTGGACAGGGGGCTTTCGCGAGCAGTACTTC. Its protein is CAWTGGFREQYF. The chain employs TRBV30 and TRBJ2-7; 8 bases are shared with TRBD1. Germline values: CDR1 GTSNPN, CDR2 SVGIG (reference sequence). This CDR3 has 12 residues. Unmatched junction bases numbered 5, after V lost 4 bases and J lost 6 bases.

This clone appeared a few times. The chain recombines TRBV5-4 with TRBJ1-2; no reliable D call. Germline V gives CDR1 SGHNT, CDR2 YYREEE (reference sequence). The CDR3 spans 14 residues. The V end lost 1 base, the J end lost 4 bases, and 11 bases lay between the germline ends. CDR3 region: CASSLTRFSYGYTF. The CDR3 DNA reads TGTGCCAGCAGCTTGACGCGCTTTAGCTATGGCTACACCTTC.

V gene TRBV6-5 combines with J gene TRBJ1-1, with 7 bases matching TRBD1. Germline V gene data show CDR1 as MNHEY and CDR2 as SVGAGI. V gave up 5 bases and J gave up 5 bases; unmatched junction bases: 5. The CDR3 spans 13 residues. The CDR3 sequence is CASSSRGLTEAFF. CDR3 sequence (DNA): TGTGCCAGCAGTAGCAGGGGGTTGACTGAAGCTTTCTTT.

This clone was counted only a few times. The chain links TRBV21-1 to TRBJ1-4. TRBV21-1 is tagged as a pseudogene. The CDR3 has 12 residues. CDR3 sequence reads: CASNGGSEKLFF. The DNA of the CDR3 is TGTGCCAGCAATGGAGGGAGTGAAAAACTGTTTTTT.

A few counts support this clone. This chain joins TRBV6-1 and TRBJ1-2, with D tentatively TRBD1 (6 bases). V lost 0 bases and J lost 5, with 16 bases in between. The germline CDR1 and CDR2 sequences are MNHNS and SASEGT. CDR3 length: 16 residues. CDR3 loop: CASSEAWMGAGYGYTF. CDR3 sequence (DNA): TGTGCCAGCAGTGAAGCGTGGATGGGGGCAGGATATGGCTACACCTTC.

The genes are TRBV2 and TRBJ2-3, with 14 bases aligning to TRBD2. The CDR3 runs 16 residues. The J segment lost 2 bases and the V segment lost 7 bases, leaving 5 bases of the junction unmatched. Germline V CDR1 and CDR2: SNHLY, FYNNEI. CDR3 in DNA: TGTGCCAGCACTGGACTAGCGGGGGGTGTCACAGATACGCAGTATTTT. Amino acids: CASTGLAGGVTDTQYF.

The chain couples TRBV5-1 to TRBJ1-1; perhaps TRBD1 as D (6 bases). The V end was cut by 0 bases, the J end by 4 bases, with 16 bases between. CDR3 length: 16 residues. CDR1 and CDR2 from the germline V gene are SGHRS and YFSETQ. Here the CDR3 DNA reads TGCGCCAGCAGCTTGGGTTCAGGGGCAGGAGGCACTGAAGCTTTCTTT. Translated: CASSLGSGAGGTEAFF. The full variable domain, with the rest looked up from reference TRBV5-1 and TRBJ1-1, is KAGVTQTPRYLIKTRGQQVTLSCSPISGHRSVSWYQQTPGQGLQFLFEYFSETQRNKGNFPGRFSGRQFSNSRSEMNVSTLELGDSALYLCASSLGSGAGGTEAFFGQGTRLTVV.

Of note for this clone: Different DNA sequences within this sample yield the same CDR3. The rearrangement uses TRBV7-9 and TRBJ1-2; D is unclear. V lost 6 bases and J lost 2, with 7 bases in between. CDR1 SEHNR and CDR2 FQNEAQ come from the germline V gene (reference sequence). The CDR3 is made up of 12 amino acids. The CDR3 loop reads CASSGGNYGYTF. The DNA of the CDR3 is TGTGCCAGCAGTGGAGGGAACTATGGCTACACCTTC. The whole variable domain, remainder taken from reference TRBV7-9 and TRBJ1-2, is DTGVSQNPRHKITKRGQNVTFRCDPISEHNRLYWYRQTLGQGPEFLTYFQNEAQLEKSRLLSDRFSAERPKGSFSTLEIQRTEQGDSAMYLCASSGGNYGYTFGSGTRLTVV.

The V and J genes are TRBV9 and TRBJ1-1; no firm D call. This CDR3 contains 14 residues. CDR1 and CDR2 from the germline V gene are SGDLS and YYNGEE. Trimming removed 0 bases at V and 1 base at J, with 7 bases between. The CDR3 nucleotides are TGTGCCAGCAGCGTAGGAGGTTCGAACACTGAAGCTTTCTTT. Its protein product is CASSVGGSNTEAFF.

V is TRBV5-1 and J is TRBJ2-3, with 10 bases identical to TRBD2. CDR3 size: 14 residues. Trimming at V came to 5 bases and at J to 6 bases, leaving 6 bases not matched to a gene. CDR1 and CDR2 (germline): SGHRS, YFSETQ. In DNA, the CDR3 is TGCGCCAGCAGGGCGCTAGCGGGAGAGGATACGCAGTATTTT. Translating gives CASRALAGEDTQYF.

J is TRBJ1-4 and V is TRBV7-2; D might be TRBD1 (6 bases). The ends were cut back, 5 bases at V and 4 bases at J, with 14 bases in the middle. This CDR3 is 15 amino acids long. Germline CDR1 SGHTA, CDR2 FQGNSA. The CDR3 DNA follows: TGTGCCAGCAGCGTTCAGGGGTTCGGTAATGAAAAACTGTTTTTT. Amino acid sequence: CASSVQGFGNEKLFF.

The chain combines TRBV7-9 with TRBJ1-5, with D perhaps TRBD1 (5 bases). The ends were cut back, 1 base at V and 3 bases at J, with 10 bases in the middle. The CDR3 covers 15 residues. Germline CDR1 SEHNR, CDR2 FQNEAQ (reference sequence). The CDR3 sequence is CASSLEGIVNQPQHF. CDR3 DNA: TGTGCCAGCAGCTTAGAGGGGATTGTCAATCAGCCCCAGCATTTT. Together with reference TRBV7-9 and TRBJ1-5, the CDR3 gives the full variable domain: DTGVSQNPRHKITKRGQNVTFRCDPISEHNRLYWYRQTLGQGPEFLTYFQNEAQLEKSRLLSDRFSAERPKGSFSTLEIQRTEQGDSAMYLCASSLEGIVNQPQHFGDGTRLSIL.

This clone was detected a few times. The CDR3 spells CASGGTSRGQYF. CDR3 sequence (DNA): TGTGCCAGCGGTGGGACTAGCAGAGGGCAGTACTTC. V gene TRBV2 combines with J gene TRBJ2-7, with TRBD2 matching over 9 bases. CDR1 SNHLY and CDR2 FYNNEI come from the germline V gene. This CDR3 contains 12 residues. Germline trimming cut 8 bases from V and 9 bases from J; bases unmatched to any gene: 8.

The gene calls are TRBV2 and TRBJ2-1, with 8 bases fitting TRBD1. The CDR3 sequence is 14 residues long. Looked up from germline, CDR1 is SNHLY and CDR2 is FYNNEI. V dropped 7 bases and J dropped 2; count of bases not matched to a gene: 4. Here the CDR3 DNA reads TGTGCCAGCACCATGGACAGGGCCTACAATGAGCAGTTCTTC. Amino acids: CASTMDRAYNEQFF.

The chain has TRBV10-3 and TRBJ1-2; 9 bases match TRBD1. CDR1 and CDR2 from the germline V gene are ENHRY and SYGVKD. The CDR3 spans 16 residues. The trim removed 6 bases at V and 0 bases at J, leaving 8 bases unmatched. DNA of the CDR3: TGTGCCATCAGAGGACAGGGGAGGGAAGCTAACTATGGCTACACCTTC. This translates into CAIRGQGREANYGYTF.

J is TRBJ2-7 and V is TRBV27; D might be TRBD1 (6 bases). V was clipped by 5 bases and J by 1 base, with 9 bases between them. The germline gives CDR1 MNHEY, CDR2 SMNVEV (reference sequence). This CDR3 is built from 13 residues. The CDR3 coding sequence is TGTGCCAGCAGTAACAGGGTTTCCTACGAGCAGTACTTC. This codes for CASSNRVSYEQYF.

V gene TRBV9 combines with J gene TRBJ2-1, with TRBD2 matching 12 bases. Trimming removed 3 bases from V and 6 bases from J; junction bases left unmatched: 4. The CDR3 spans 15 residues. From germline, CDR1 is SGDLS and CDR2 YYNGEE. The CDR3 DNA follows: TGTGCCAGCAGCGCCCGACTAGCGGGGGCCAATGAGCAGTTCTTC. Residues: CASSARLAGANEQFF.

Turning to this clone: The identical CDR3 is also encoded by other nucleotide sequences in the sample. CDR3 nucleotides: TGTGCCAGTAGTATCGGGAGCCGAGAGACCCAGTACTTC. Protein: CASSIGSRETQYF. J is TRBJ2-5 and V is TRBV19; D might be TRBD2 (6 bases). Looked up from germline, CDR1 is LNHDA and CDR2 is SQIVND (reference sequence). This CDR3 has 13 amino acids. The germline V and J ends were trimmed by 3 bases and 4 bases, with 9 bases remaining between them.